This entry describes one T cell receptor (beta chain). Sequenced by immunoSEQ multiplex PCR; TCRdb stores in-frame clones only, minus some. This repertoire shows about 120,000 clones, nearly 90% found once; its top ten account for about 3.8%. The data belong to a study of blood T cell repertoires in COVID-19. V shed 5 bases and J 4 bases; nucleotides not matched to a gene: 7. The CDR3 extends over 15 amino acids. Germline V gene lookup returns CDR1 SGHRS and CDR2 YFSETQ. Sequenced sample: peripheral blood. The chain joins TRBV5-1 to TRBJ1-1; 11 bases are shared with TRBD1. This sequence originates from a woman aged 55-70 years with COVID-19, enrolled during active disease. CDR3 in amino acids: CASSSGQGGPTEAFF. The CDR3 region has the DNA TGCGCCAGCAGTTCGGGACAGGGGGGCCCCACTGAAGCTTTCTTT.